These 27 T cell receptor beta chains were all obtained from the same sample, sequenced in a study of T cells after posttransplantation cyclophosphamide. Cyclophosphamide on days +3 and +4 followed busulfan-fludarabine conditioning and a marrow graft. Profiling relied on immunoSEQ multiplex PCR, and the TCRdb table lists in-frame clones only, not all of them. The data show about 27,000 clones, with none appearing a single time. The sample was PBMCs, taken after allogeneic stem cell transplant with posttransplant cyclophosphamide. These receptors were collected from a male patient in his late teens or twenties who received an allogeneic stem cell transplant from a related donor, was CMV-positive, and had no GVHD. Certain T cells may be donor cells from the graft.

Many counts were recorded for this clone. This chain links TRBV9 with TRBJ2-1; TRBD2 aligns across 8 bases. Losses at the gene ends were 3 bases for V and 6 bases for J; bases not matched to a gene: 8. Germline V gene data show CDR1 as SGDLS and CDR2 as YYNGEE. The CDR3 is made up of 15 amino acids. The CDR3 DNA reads TGTGCCAGCAGCGCTGACGGGGGGGCCCTCAATGAGCAGTTCTTC. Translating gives CASSADGGALNEQFF.

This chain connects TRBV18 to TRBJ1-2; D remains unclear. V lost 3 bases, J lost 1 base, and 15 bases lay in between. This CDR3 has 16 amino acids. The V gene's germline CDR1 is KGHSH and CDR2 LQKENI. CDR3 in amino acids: CASSPNRGSINYGYTF. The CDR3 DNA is TGTGCCAGCTCACCTAATCGGGGAAGTATTAACTATGGCTACACCTTC.

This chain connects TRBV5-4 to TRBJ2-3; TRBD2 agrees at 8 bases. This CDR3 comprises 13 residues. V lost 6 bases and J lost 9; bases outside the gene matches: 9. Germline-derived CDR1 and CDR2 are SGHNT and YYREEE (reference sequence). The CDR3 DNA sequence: TGTGCCAGCACCAAAGCGGGGGAAGGAACGCAGTATTTT. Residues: CASTKAGEGTQYF.

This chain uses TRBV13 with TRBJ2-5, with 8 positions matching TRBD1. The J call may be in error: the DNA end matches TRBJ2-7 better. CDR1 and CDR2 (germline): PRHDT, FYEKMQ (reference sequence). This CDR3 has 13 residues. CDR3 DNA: TGTGCCAGCAGCGCCGAGACAGGGGACGAGCAGTACTTC. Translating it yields CASSAETGDEQYF.

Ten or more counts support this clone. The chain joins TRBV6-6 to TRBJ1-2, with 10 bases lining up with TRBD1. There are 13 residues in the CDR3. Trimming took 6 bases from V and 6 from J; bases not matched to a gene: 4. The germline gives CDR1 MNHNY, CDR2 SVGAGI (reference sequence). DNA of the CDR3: TGTGCCAGCAGCCAGACAGGGGGCGATGGCTACACCTTC. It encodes CASSQTGGDGYTF.

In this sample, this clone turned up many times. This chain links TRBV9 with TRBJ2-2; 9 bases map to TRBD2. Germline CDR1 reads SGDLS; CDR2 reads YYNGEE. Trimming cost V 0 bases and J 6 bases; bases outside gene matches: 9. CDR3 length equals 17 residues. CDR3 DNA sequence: TGTGCCAGCAGCGTAGACCCGGGCGGGGGGGCCCCCGGGGAGCTGTTTTTT. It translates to CASSVDPGGGAPGELFF.

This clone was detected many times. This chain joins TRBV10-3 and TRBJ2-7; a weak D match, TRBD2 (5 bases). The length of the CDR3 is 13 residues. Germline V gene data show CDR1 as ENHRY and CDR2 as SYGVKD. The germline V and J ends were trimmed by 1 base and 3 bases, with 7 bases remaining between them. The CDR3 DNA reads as TGTGCCATCAGTGAGTACGGGGACTACGAGCAGTACTTC. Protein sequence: CAISEYGDYEQYF.

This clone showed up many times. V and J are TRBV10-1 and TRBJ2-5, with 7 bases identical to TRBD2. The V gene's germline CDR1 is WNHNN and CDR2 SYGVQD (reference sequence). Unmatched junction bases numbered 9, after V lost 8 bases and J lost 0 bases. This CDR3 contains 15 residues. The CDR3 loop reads CASPRASGDQETQYF. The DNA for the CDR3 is TGCGCCAGCCCTCGGGCGAGCGGGGACCAAGAGACCCAGTACTTC.

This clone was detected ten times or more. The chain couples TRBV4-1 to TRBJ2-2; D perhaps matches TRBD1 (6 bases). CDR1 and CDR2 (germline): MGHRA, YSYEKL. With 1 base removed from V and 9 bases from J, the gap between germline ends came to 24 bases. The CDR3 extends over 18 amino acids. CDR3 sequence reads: CASSQVFPKGTSRRELFF. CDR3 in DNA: TGCGCCAGCAGCCAAGTTTTCCCCAAAGGGACATCCCGAAGGGAGCTGTTTTTT.

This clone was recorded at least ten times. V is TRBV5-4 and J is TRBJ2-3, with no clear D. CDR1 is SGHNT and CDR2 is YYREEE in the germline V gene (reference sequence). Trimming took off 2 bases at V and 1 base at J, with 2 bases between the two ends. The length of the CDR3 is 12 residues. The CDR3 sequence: CASSFGTDTQYF. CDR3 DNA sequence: TGTGCCAGCAGCTTCGGCACAGATACGCAGTATTTT.

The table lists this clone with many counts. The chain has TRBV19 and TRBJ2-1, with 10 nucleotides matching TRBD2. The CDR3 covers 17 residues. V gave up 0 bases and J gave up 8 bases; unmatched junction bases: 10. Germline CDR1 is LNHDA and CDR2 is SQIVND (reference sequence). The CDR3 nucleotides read TGTGCCAGTAGTATAGATGGGGAGCGGGGGGGCCTCTATGAGCAGTTCTTC. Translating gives CASSIDGERGGLYEQFF.

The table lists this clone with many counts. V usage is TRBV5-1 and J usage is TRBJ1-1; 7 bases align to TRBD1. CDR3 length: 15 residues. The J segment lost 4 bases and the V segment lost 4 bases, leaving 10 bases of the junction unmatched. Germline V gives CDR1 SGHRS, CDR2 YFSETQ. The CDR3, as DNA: TGCGCCAGCAGCGGACTGACAGGGTCGAGCACTGAAGCTTTCTTT. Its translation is CASSGLTGSSTEAFF.

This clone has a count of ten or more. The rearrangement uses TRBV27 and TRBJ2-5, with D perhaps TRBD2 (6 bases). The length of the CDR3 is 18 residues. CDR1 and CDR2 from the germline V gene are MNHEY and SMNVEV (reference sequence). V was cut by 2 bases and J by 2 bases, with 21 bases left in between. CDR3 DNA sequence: TGTGCCAGCAGTTTAAGTCCCTTAGCGGCCAATAAACAAGAGACCCAGTACTTC. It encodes CASSLSPLAANKQETQYF.

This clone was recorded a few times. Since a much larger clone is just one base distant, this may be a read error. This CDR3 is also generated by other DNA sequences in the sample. CDR3 bases: TGCGCCAGTAGACGTTCCGGCGGGGGAGGCACAGATACGCAGTATTTT. Protein: CASRRSGGGGTDTQYF. V is TRBV5-1 and J is TRBJ2-3; the match to TRBD2 covers 7 bases. The V and J ends lost 8 bases and 1 base, in that order; junction bases with no gene match: 13. This CDR3 comprises 16 residues. Germline CDR1 and CDR2: SGHRS and YFSETQ.

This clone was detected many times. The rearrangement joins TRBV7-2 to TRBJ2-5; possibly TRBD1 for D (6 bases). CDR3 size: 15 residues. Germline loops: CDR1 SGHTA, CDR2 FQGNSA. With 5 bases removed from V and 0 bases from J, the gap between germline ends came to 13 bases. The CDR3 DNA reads TGTGCCAGCAGCGATCAGAGGGGGTACCAAGAGACCCAGTACTTC. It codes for CASSDQRGYQETQYF.

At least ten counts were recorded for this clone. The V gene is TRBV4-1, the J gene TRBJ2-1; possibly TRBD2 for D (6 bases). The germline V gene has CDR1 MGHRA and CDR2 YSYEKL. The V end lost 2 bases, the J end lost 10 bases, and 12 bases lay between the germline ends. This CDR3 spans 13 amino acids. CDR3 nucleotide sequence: TGCGCCAGCAGCCAAAGAGTGGAGGGCGAGCAGTTCTTC. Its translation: CASSQRVEGEQFF.

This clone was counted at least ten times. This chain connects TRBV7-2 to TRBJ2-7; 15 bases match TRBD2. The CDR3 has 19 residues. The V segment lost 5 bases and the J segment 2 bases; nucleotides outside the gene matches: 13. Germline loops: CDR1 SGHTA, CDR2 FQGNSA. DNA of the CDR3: TGTGCCAGCAGCGTCTCCGGGACTAGCGGGAGGTCCTATCCCTACGAGCAGTACTTC. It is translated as CASSVSGTSGRSYPYEQYF.

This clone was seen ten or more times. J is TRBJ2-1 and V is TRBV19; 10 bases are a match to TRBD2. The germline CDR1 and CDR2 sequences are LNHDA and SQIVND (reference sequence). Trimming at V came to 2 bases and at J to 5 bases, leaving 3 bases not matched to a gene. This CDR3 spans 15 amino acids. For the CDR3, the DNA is TGTGCCAGTAGTATACGAGCGGGGGGGCACAATGAGCAGTTCTTC. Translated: CASSIRAGGHNEQFF.

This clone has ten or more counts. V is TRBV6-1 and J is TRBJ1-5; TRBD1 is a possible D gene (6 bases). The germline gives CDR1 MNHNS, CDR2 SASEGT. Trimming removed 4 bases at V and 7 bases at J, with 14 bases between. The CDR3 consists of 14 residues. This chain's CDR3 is CASSVQGFHQPQHF. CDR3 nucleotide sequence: TGTGCCAGCAGTGTACAGGGTTTCCACCAGCCCCAGCATTTT.

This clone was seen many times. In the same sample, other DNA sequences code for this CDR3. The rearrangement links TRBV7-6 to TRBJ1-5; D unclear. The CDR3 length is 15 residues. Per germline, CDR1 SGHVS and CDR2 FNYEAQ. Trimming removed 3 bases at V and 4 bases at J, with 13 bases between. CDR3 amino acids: CASSLGASGNQPQHF. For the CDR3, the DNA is TGTGCCAGCAGCTTGGGAGCCTCCGGTAATCAGCCCCAGCATTTT.

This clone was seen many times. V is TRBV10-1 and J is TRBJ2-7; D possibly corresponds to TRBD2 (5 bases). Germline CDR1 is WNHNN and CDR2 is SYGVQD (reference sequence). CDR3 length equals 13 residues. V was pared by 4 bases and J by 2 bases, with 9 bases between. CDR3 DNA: TGCGCCAGCAGTGTCGGGAAAACCTACGAGCAGTACTTC. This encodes CASSVGKTYEQYF.

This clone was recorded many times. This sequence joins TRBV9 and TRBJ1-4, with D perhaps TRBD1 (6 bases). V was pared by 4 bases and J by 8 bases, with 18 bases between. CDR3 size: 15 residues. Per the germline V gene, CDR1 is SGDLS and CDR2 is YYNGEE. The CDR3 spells CASSPHGTITEKLFF. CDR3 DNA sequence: TGTGCCAGCAGCCCTCACGGGACAATTACCGAAAAACTGTTTTTT. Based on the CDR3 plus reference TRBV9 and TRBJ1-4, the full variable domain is DSGVTQTPKHLITATGQRVTLRCSPRSGDLSVYWYQQSLDQGLQFLIQYYNGEERAKGNILERFSAQQFPDLHSELNLSSLELGDSALYFCASSPHGTITEKLFFGSGTQLSVL.

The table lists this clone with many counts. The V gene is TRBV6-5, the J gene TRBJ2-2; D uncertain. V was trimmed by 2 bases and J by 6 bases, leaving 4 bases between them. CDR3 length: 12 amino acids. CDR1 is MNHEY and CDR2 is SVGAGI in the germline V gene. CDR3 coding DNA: TGTGCCAGCAGTTACCAGGCCGGGGAGCTGTTTTTT. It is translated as CASSYQAGELFF.

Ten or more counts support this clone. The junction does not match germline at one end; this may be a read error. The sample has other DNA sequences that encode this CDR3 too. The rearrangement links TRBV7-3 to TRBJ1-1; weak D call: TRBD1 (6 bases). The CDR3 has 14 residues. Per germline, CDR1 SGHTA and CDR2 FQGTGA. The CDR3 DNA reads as TGTGCCAGCAGCTTACAGGGGACGAACACTGAGGCTTTCTTT. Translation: CASSLQGTNTEAFF. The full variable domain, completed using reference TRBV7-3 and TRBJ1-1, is GAGVSQTPSNKVTEKGKYVELRCDPISGHTALYWYRQSLGQGPEFLIYFQGTGAADDSGLPNDRFFAVRPEGSVSTLKIQRTERGDSAVYLCASSLQGTNTEAFFGQGTRLTVV.

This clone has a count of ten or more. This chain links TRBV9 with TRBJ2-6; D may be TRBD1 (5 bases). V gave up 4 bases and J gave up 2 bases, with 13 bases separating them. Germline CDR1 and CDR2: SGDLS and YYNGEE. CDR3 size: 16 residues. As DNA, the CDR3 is TGTGCCAGCAGCCCTAGACCAGGGACTGGGGCCAACGTCCTGACTTTC. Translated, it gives CASSPRPGTGANVLTF.

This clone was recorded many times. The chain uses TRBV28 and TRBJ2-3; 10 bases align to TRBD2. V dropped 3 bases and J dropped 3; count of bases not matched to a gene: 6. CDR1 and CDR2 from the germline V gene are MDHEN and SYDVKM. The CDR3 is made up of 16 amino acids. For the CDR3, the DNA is TGTGCCAGCAGTTTGAGAGAGCGGGGGGGTACAGATACGCAGTATTTT. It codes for CASSLRERGGTDTQYF.

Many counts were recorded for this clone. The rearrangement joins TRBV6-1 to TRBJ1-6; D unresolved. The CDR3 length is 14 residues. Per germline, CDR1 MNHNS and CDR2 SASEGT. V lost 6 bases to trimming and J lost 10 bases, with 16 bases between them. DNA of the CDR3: TGTGCCAGCAGGACACAGCCGGAAGGATCACCCCTCCACTTT. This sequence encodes CASRTQPEGSPLHF.